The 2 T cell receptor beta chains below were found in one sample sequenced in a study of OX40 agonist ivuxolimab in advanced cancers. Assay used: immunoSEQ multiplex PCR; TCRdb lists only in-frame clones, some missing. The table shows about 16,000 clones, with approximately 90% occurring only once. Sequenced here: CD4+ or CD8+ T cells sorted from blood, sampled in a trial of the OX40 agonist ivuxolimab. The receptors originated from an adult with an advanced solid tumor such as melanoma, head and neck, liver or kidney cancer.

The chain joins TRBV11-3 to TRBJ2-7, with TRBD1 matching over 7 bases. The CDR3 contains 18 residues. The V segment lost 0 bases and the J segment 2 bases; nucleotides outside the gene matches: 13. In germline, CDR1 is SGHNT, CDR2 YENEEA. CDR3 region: CASSLDRWQGDKAYEQYF. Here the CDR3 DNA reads TGTGCCAGCAGCTTAGATAGGTGGCAGGGGGACAAAGCCTACGAGCAGTACTTC.

CDR3 sequence: CASSPSTFLSGYYNEQFF. The DNA for the CDR3 is TGTGCCAGCAGCCCGTCTACCTTCTTGAGCGGATATTACAATGAGCAGTTCTTC. The chain joins TRBV9 to TRBJ2-1, with TRBD2 as a possible D gene (5 bases). The germline V gene encodes CDR1 SGDLS and CDR2 YYNGEE. The germline V and J ends were trimmed by 4 bases and 4 bases, with 24 bases remaining between them. The CDR3 is 18 residues long.